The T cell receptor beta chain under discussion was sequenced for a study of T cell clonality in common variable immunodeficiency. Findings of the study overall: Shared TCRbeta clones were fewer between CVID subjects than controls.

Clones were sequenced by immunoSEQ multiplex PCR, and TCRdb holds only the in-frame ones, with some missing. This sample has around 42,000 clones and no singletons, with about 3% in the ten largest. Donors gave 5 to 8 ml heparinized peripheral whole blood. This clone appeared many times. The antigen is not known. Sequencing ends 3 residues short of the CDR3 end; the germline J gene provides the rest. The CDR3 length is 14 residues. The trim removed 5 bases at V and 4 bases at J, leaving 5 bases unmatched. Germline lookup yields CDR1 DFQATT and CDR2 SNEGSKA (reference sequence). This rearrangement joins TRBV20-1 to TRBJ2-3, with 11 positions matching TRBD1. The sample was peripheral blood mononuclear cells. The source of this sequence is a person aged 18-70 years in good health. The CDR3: CSAPGTGGPDTQYF. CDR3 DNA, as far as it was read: TGCAGTGCTCCCGGGACAGGGGGTCCAGATACG.